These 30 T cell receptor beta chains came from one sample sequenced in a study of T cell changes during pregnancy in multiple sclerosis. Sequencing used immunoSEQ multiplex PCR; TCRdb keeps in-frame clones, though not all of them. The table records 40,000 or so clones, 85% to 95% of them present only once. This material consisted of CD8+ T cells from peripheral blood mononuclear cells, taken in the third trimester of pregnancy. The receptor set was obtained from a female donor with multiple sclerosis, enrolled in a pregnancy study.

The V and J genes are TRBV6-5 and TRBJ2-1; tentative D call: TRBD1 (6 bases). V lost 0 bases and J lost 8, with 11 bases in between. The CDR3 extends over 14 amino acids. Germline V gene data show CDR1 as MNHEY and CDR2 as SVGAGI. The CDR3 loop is CASSYSNRAYEQFF. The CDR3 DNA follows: TGTGCCAGCAGTTACTCGAACAGGGCCTATGAGCAGTTCTTC.

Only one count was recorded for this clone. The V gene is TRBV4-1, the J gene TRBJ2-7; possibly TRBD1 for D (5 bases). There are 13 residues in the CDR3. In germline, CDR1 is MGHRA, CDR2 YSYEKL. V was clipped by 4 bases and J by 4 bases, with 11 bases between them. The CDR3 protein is CASSPYQGYEQYF. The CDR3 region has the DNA TGCGCCAGCAGCCCATATCAGGGTTACGAGCAGTACTTC.

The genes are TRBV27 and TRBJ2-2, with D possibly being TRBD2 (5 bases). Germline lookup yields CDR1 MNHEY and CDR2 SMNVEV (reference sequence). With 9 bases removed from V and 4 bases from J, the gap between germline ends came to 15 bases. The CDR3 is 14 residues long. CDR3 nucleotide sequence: TGTGCCAGTTCCCCGGGGTCTCGCACCGGGGAGCTGTTTTTT. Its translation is CASSPGSRTGELFF.

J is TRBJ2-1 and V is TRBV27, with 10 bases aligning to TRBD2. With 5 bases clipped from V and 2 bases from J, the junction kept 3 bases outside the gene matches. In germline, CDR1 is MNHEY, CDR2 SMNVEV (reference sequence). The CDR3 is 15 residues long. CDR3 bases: TGTGCCAGCAGTACAGCGGGGGGGCCCTACAATGAGCAGTTCTTC. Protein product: CASSTAGGPYNEQFF.

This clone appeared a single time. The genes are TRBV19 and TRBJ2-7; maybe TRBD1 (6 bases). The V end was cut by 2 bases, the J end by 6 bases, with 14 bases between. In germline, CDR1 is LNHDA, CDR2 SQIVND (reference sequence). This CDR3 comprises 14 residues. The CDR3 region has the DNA TGTGCCAGTAGTATACGGCCAGGGGAGAGCGAGCAGTACTTC. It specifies CASSIRPGESEQYF. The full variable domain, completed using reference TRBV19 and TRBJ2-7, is DGGITQSPKYLFRKEGQNVTLSCEQNLNHDAMYWYRQDPGQGLRLIYYSQIVNDFQKGDIAEGYSVSREKKESFPLTVTSAQKNPTAFYLCASSIRPGESEQYFGPGTRLTVT.

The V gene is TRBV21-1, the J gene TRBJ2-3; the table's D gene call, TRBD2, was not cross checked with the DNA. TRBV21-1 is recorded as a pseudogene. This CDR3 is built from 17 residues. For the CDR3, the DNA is TGTGCCAGCAGCAAAGAGGTTGACGGACTCGGGGGAGATACGCAGTATTTT. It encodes CASSKEVDGLGGDTQYF.

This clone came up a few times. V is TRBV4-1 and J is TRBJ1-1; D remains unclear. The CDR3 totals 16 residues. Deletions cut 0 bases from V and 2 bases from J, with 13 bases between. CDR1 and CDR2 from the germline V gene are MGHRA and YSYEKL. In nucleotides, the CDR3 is TGCGCCAGCAGCCAAGATTTTTTGGAGGGAAACACTGAAGCTTTCTTT. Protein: CASSQDFLEGNTEAFF.

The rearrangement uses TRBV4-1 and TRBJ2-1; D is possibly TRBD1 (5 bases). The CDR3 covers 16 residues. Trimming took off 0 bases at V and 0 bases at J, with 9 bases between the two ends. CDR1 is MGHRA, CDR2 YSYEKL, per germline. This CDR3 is CASSQELGLSYNEQFF. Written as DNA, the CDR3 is TGCGCCAGCAGCCAAGAACTGGGGCTCTCCTACAATGAGCAGTTCTTC.

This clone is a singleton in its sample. The CDR3, as DNA: TGTGCCAGCAGCTTAGGACAGGGAAATTCACCCCTCCACTTT. It yields the protein CASSLGQGNSPLHF. The chain has TRBV13 and TRBJ1-6; TRBD1 is a possible D gene (6 bases). This CDR3 comprises 14 residues. CDR1 and CDR2 (germline): PRHDT, FYEKMQ (reference sequence). V lost 0 bases and J 7 bases, leaving 7 bases between the germline ends.

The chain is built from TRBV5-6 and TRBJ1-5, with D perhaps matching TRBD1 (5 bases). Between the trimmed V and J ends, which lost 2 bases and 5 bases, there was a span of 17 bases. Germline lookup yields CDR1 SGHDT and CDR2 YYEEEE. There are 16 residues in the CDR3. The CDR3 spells CASSFGISGGHQPQHF. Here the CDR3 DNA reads TGTGCCAGCAGCTTCGGTATTAGCGGGGGTCATCAGCCCCAGCATTTT.

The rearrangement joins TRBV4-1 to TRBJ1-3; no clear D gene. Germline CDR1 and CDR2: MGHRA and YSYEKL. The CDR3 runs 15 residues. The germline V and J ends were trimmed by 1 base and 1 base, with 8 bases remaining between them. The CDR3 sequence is CASSQASGSGNTIYF. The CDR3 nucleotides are TGCGCCAGCAGCCAAGCTTCCGGGTCTGGAAACACCATATATTTT.

The CDR3 reads CASSQVNGELFF. In DNA form, the CDR3 reads TGCGCCAGCAGCCAAGTCAACGGGGAGCTGTTTTTT. The V call is TRBV4-1, the J call TRBJ2-2, with D hard to call. Trimming removed 1 base at V and 7 bases at J, with 4 bases between. From germline, CDR1 is MGHRA and CDR2 YSYEKL. This CDR3 is built from 12 residues.

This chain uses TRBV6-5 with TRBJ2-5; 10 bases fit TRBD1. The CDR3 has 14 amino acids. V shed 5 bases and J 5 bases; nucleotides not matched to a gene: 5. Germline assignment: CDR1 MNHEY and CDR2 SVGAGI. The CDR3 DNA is TGTGCCAGCAGTCCGGGACAGGGGTACGAGACCCAGTACTTC. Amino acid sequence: CASSPGQGYETQYF.

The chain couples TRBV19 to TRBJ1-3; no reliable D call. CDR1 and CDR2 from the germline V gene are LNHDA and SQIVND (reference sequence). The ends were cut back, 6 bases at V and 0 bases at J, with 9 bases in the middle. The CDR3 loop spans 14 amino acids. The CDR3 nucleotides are TGTGCCAGTAGCCCGACATTCTCTGGAAACACCATATATTTT. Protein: CASSPTFSGNTIYF.

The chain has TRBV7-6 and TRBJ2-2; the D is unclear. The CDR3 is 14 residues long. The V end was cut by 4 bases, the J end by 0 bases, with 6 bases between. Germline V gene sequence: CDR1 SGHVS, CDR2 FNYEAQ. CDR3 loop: CASSSTTNTGELFF. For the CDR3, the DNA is TGTGCCAGCAGCTCAACAACGAACACCGGGGAGCTGTTTTTT.

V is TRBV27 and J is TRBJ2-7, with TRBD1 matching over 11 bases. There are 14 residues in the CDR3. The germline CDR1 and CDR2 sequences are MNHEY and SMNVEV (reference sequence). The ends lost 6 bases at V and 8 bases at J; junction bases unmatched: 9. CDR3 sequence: CASSGTGGGEKQYF. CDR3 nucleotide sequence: TGTGCCAGCAGCGGGACAGGGGGTGGGGAAAAGCAGTACTTC.

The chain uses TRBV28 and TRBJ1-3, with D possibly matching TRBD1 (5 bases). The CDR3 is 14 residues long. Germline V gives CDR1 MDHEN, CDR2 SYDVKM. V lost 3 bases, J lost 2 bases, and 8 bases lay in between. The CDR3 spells CASSLTVTGNTIYF. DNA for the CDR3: TGTGCCAGCAGTTTGACAGTAACTGGAAACACCATATATTTT.

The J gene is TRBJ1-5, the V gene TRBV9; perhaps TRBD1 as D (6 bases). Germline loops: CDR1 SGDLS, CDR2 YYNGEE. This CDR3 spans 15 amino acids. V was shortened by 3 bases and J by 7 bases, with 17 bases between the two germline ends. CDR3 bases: TGTGCCAGCAGCGAGGGGGGAGGGGACGGGCAGCCCCAGCATTTT. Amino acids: CASSEGGGDGQPQHF.

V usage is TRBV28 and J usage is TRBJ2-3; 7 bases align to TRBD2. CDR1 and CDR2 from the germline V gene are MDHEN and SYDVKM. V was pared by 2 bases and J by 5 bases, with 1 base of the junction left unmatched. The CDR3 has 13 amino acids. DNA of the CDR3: TGTGCCAGCAGTTTACTAGCGGTAGATACGCAGTATTTT. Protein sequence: CASSLLAVDTQYF. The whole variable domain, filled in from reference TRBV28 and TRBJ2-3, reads DVKVTQSSRYLVKRTGEKVFLECVQDMDHENMFWYRQDPGLGLRLIYFSYDVKMKEKGDIPEGYSVSREKKERFSLILESASTNQTSMYLCASSLLAVDTQYFGPGTRLTVL.

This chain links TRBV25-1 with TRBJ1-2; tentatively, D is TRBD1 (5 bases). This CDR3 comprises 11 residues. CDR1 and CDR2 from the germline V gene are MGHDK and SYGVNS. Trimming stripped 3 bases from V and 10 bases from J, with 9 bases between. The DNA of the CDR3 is TGTGCCAGCAGTGATACAGGAAACTACACCTTC. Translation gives CASSDTGNYTF.

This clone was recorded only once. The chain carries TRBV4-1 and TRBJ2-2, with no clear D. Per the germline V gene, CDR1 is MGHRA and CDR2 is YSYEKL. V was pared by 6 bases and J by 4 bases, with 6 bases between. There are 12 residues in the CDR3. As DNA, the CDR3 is TGCGCCAGCAGTCCCGGCACCGGGGAGCTGTTTTTT. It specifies CASSPGTGELFF.

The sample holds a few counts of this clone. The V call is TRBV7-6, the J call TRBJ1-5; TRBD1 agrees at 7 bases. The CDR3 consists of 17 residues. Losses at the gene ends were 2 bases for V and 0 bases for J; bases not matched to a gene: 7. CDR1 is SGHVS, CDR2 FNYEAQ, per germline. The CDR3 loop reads CASSLTGDLYSNQPQHF. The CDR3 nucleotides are TGTGCCAGCAGCTTAACAGGGGACCTCTATAGCAATCAGCCCCAGCATTTT.

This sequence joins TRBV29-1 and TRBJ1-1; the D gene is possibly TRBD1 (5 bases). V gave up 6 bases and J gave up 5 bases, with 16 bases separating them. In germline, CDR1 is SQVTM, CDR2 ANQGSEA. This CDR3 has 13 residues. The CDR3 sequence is CSVDQGGGTEAFF. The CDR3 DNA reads TGCAGCGTAGACCAGGGCGGGGGGACTGAAGCTTTCTTT.

The CDR3 region has the DNA TGTGCCAGCAGTGGGGGGGGCGGGGGATCCTACAATGAGCAGTTCTTC. Amino acid sequence: CASSGGGGGSYNEQFF. This rearrangement joins TRBV6-4 to TRBJ2-1, with D possibly being TRBD2 (7 bases). Germline V lookup: CDR1 MRHNA, CDR2 SNTAGT. The CDR3 has 16 residues. Between the trimmed V and J ends, which lost 4 bases and 1 base, there was a span of 14 bases.

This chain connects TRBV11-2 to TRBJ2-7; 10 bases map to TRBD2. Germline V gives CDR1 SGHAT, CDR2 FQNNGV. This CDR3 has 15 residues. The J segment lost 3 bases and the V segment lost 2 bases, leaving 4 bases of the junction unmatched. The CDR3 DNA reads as TGTGCCAGCAGCTTAATCAGACTAGCGGGCTACGAGCAGTACTTC. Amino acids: CASSLIRLAGYEQYF.

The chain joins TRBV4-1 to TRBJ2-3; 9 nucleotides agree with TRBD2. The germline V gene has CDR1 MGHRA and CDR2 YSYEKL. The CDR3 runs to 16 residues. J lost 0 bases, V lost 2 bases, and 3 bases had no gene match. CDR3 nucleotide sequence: TGCGCCAGCAGCCAACGTGCGGGGGGGAGCACAGATACGCAGTATTTT. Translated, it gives CASSQRAGGSTDTQYF.

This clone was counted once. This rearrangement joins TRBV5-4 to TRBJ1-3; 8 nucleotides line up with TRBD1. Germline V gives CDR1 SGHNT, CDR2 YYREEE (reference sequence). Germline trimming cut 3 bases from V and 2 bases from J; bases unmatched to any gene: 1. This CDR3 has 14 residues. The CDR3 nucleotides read TGTGCCAGCAGCTGGGACAGGACTGGAAACACCATATATTTT. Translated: CASSWDRTGNTIYF.

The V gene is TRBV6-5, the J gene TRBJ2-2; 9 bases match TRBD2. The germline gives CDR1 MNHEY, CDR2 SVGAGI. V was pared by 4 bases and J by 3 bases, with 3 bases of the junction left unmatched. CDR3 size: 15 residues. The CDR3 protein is CASSWRGGDTGELFF. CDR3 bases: TGTGCCAGCAGTTGGCGGGGGGGGGACACCGGGGAGCTGTTTTTT.

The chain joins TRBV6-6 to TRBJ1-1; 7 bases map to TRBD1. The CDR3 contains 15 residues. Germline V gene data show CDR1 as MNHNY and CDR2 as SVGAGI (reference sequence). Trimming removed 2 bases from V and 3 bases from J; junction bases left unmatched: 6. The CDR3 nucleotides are TGTGCCAGCAGTTACCCGGACAGGCTGGACACTGAAGCTTTCTTT. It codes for CASSYPDRLDTEAFF.

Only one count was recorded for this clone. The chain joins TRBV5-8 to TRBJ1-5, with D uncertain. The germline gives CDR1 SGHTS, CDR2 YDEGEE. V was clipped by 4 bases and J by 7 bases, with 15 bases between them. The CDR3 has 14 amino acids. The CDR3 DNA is TGTGCCAGCAGCGAAGGACCGGGGAACCAGCCCCAGCATTTT. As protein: CASSEGPGNQPQHF.